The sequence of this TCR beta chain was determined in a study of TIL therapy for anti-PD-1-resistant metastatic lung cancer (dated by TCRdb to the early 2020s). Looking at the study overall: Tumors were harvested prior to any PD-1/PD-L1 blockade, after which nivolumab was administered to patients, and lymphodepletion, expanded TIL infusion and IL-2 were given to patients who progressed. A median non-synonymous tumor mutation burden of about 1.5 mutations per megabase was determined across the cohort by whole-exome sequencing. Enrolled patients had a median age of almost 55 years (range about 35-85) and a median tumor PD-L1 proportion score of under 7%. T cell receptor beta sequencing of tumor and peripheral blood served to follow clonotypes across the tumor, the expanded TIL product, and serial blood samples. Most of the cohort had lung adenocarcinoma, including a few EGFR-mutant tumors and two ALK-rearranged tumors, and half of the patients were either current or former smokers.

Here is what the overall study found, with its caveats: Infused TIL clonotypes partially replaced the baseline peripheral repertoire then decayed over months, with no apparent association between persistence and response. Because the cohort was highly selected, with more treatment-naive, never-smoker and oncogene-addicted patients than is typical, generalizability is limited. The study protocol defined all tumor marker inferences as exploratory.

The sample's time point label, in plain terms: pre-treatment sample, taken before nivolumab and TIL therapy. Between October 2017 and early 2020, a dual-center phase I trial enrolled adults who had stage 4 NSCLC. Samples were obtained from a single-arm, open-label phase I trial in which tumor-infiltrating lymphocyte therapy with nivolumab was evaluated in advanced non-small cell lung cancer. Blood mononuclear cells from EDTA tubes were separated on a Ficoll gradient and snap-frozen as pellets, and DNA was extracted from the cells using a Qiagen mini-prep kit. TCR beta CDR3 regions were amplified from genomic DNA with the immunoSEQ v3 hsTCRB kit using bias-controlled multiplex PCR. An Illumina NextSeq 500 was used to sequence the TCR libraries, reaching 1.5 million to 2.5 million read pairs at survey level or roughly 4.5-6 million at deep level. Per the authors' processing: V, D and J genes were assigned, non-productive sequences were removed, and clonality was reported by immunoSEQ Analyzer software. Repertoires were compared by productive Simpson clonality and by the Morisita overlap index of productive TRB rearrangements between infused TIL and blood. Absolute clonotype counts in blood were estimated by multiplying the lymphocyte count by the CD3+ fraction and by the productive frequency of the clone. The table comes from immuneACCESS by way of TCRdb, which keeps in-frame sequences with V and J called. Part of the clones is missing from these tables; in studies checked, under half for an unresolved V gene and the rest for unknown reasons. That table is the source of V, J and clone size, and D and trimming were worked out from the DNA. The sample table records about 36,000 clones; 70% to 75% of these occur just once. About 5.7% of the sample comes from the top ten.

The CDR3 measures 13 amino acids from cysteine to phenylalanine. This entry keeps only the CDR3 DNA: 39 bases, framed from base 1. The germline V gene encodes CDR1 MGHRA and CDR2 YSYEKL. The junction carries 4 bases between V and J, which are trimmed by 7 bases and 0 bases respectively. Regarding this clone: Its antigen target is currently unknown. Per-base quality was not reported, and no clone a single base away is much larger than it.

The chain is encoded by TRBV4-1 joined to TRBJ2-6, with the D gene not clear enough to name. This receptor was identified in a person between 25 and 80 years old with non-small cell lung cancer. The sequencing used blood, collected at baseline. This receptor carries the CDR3 CASTDSGANVLTF. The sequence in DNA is TGCGCCAGCACCGACTCTGGGGCCAACGTCCTGACTTTC.